The present T cell receptor (beta chain) was sequenced within a study of response to subunit inactivated influenza vaccine. TCRdb independently ran MiXCR on the RT-PCR reads; one entry per CDR3 protein. The sample holds around 790,000 distinct CDR3 sequences, around 21% seen once. This CDR3 spans 12 amino acids. Trimming left V 5 bases short and J 4 bases short, with 7 bases between. Germline V gives CDR1 SGHVS, CDR2 FQNEAQ. The sample consisted of PBMCs from blood, taken roughly 5 days after vaccination. The rearrangement uses TRBV7-8 and TRBJ2-3; the D is unclear. The receptor's source is a man aged 45-65 years who received an inactivated influenza vaccine. CDR3 bases: TGTGCCAGCAGCATGGTCCCAGATACGCAGTATTTT. This gives the protein CASSMVPDTQYF.